This TCR beta chain was observed in a study of blood T cell repertoires in COVID-19. Whole-study context: Donors in the United States, Italy and Spain gave samples during acute or convalescent COVID-19.

In the source study's methods: It was from reference gene primer amplification that nucleated cell counts were estimated. TCRdb's copy holds only in-frame clones and misses some; the assay was immunoSEQ multiplex PCR. V and J calls and clone size are those listed in that table; D and trimming were worked out from the DNA. Here the sample spans over 45,000 clones, roughly 80% being singletons. This clone was seen a single time. Sequencing was carried out using peripheral blood. The TCR originated in a man aged 60 to 75 with active COVID-19.

CDR3 loop: CASSQGFRDRHQPQHF. In DNA, the CDR3 is TGCGCCAGCAGCCAAGGCTTTAGGGACAGACATCAGCCCCAGCATTTT. This chain connects TRBV4-1 to TRBJ1-5; 7 bases are a match to TRBD1. The V and J ends lost 1 base and 5 bases, in that order; junction bases with no gene match: 8. Germline CDR1 reads MGHRA; CDR2 reads YSYEKL. The CDR3 sequence is 16 residues long.